This TCR beta chain was obtained from a study of T cells in localized non-small cell lung cancer. Method: immunoSEQ multiplex PCR; TCRdb's copy keeps in-frame clones and lacks some. The repertoire consists of more than 35,000 clones, with around 90% occurring once and the leading ten covering approximately 7.7%. V was clipped by 1 base and J by 4 bases; unmatched bases: 3. Germline CDR1 reads SGHNT; CDR2 reads YYREEE (reference sequence). This CDR3 spans 15 amino acids. The clonotype was recovered from an older female donor with stage I lung adenocarcinoma. The chain combines TRBV5-4 with TRBJ2-5; 11 bases are shared with TRBD1. The sequencing here drew on peripheral blood, taken before any cancer treatment. This chain's CDR3 is CASSLFGTGGETQYF. CDR3 nucleotide sequence: TGTGCCAGCAGCTTGTTCGGGACAGGGGGAGAGACCCAGTACTTC.